This T cell receptor beta chain derives from a study of T cells expressing NK-cell markers. Study background: Of eight sequenced donors, seven were HCMV-seropositive and one HCMV-seronegative.

CDR3 size: 15 residues. Germline CDR1 LGHDT, CDR2 YNNKEL (reference sequence). With UMIs, 5'RACE template switching was used to make TCR beta cDNA. TCRdb re-called the 5' RACE reads and gives one entry per CDR3 protein, without DNA. The sample yields approximately 550,000 distinct CDR3 sequences, of which the top ten take up around 4%. This chain links TRBV3-1 with TRBJ2-2; TCRdb names TRBD1, which stays unverified in the absence of DNA. The sequence derives from a young man in good health. The sample consisted of blood T cells: a sorted CD56 or NKG2C T cell subset, CD4+ or CD8+ T cells, or bulk PBMC T cells (not recorded which). The CDR3 spells CASSSTGLGTGELFF.